Listed here are 2 T cell receptor beta chains from one sample, sequenced in a study of type 1 and type 2 diabetes patients. PCR was run on genomic DNA. Multiplex PCR with 30 forward and 13 reverse primers amplified the TCR beta CDR3. TCRdb re-called the multiplex PCR reads with MiXCR, one entry per CDR3 protein. In the table there are approximately 260,000 distinct CDR3 sequences, 47% of which are singletons. Sequenced sample: peripheral blood mononuclear cells (PBMCs). The receptors were sampled from a man aged 18 to 29 with type 2 diabetes.

The CDR3 nucleotides are TGTGCCAGCAGCCCGAAACCCGCCAGCTCCTACGAGCAGTACTTC. Translating it yields CASSPKPASSYEQYF. This sequence joins TRBV9 and TRBJ2-7; no definite D call. Trimming removed 4 bases at V and 0 bases at J, with 14 bases between. This CDR3 is 15 amino acids long. CDR1 and CDR2 from the germline V gene are SGDLS and YYNGEE.

CDR3 sequence (DNA): TGTGCCAGCACCCCCCGGGATGATCAGCCCCAGCATTTT. Residues: CASTPRDDQPQHF. This chain connects TRBV6-1 to TRBJ1-5; D is ambiguous. CDR3 length equals 13 residues. Germline-derived CDR1 and CDR2 are MNHNS and SASEGT. Deletions cut 7 bases from V and 5 bases from J, with 12 bases between.